The sequence of this T cell receptor (beta chain) was determined in a study of control samples from healthy donors and cancer patients (dated by TCRdb to the early 2020s). As concerns this clone: This receptor's antigen is unknown. Within one base of it there is no much larger clone, and no base qualities were kept.

The library was obtained by the immunoSEQ multiplex PCR assay. TCRdb limited this immuneACCESS table to in-frame rearrangements with V and J called. A share of clones is missing; checked studies link under half to unresolved V genes, and the rest is unexplained. For this sample there are about 95,000 clones; about 85% appear just once. Clones ranked in the top ten supply 15% to 20% of the sample. Trimming takes 0 bases from V and 8 bases from J, and the germline ends sit 15 bases apart. The CDR3 covers 14 residues, taking in both the cysteine and the phenylalanine. This entry keeps only the CDR3 DNA: 42 bases, framed from base 1. The germline V gene (reference sequence) supplies CDR1 SGHNT and CDR2 YYREEE.

This sequence uses TRBV5-4 and TRBJ2-7; the D gene is perhaps TRBD2, on 6 matching bases. Sequencing used blood. The clonotype comes from a man younger than 40 in good health. The DNA sequence reads TGTGCCAGCAGCTTGGGGGGAGGTCTGGGCAAGCAGTACTTC. Its translation reads: CASSLGGGLGKQYF.